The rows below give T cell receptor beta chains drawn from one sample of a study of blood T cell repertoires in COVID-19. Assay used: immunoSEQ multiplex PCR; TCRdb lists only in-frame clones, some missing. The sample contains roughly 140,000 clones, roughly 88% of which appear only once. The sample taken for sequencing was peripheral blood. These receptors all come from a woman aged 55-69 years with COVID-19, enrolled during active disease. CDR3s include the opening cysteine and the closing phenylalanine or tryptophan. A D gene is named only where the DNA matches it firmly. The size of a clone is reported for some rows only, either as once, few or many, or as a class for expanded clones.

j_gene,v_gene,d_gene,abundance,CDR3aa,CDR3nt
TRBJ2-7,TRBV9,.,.,CASSPSRGEQYF,TGTGCCAGCAGCCCCAGCCGGGGAGAGCAGTACTTC
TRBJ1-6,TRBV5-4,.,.,CASSFNKGPSGFNSPLHF,TGTGCCAGCAGCTTCAATAAAGGACCTTCGGGATTTAATTCACCCCTCCACTTT
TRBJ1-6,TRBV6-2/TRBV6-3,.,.,CASSTGNNSPLHF,TGTGCCAGCAGTACAGGAAATAATTCACCCCTCCACTTT
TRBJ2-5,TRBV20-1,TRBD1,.,CSASYGTGGETQYF,TGCAGTGCTAGTTATGGGACAGGGGGTGAGACCCAGTACTTC
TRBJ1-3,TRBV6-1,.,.,CASSELPAGNTIYF,TGTGCCAGCAGTGAACTTCCCGCTGGAAACACCATATATTTT
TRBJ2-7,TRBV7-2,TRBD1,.,CASTWTGYSYEQYF,TGTGCCAGCACCTGGACAGGTTACTCCTACGAGCAGTACTTC
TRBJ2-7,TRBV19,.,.,CASSRTDTQGNEQYF,TGTGCCAGTAGTAGGACGGACACCCAAGGGAACGAGCAGTACTTC
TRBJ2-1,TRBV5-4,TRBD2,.,CASSLALAGGYNEQFF,TGTGCCAGCAGCTTGGCCCTAGCGGGGGGTTACAATGAGCAGTTCTTC
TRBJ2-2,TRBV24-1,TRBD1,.,CATSAFGQGAYTGELFF,TGTGCCACCAGTGCCTTTGGACAGGGGGCATACACCGGGGAGCTGTTTTTT
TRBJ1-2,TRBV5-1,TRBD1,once,CASSRRTGDREGYTF,TGCGCCAGCAGTCGCAGAACAGGGGACAGGGAGGGCTACACCTTC
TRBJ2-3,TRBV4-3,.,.,CASSQDPRGSSTDTQYF,TGCGCCAGCAGCCAAGATCCCCGGGGGTCTAGCACAGATACGCAGTATTTT
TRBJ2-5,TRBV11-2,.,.,CASSLDKGTGETQYF,TGTGCCAGCAGCTTAGATAAGGGGACTGGGGAGACCCAGTACTTC
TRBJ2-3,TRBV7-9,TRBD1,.,CASSTWDRVTDTQYF,TGTGCCAGCAGCACCTGGGACAGGGTCACAGATACGCAGTATTTT
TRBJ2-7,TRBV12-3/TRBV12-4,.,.,CASSSTDSGEQYF,TGTGCCAGCAGTTCGACAGACTCAGGCGAGCAGTACTTC
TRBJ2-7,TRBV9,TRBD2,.,CASSPGTRVSYEQYF,TGTGCCAGCAGCCCCGGGACTAGGGTCTCCTACGAGCAGTACTTC
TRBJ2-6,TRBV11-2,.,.,CASSLGRAGANVLTF,TGTGCCAGCAGCTTAGGCAGGGCTGGGGCCAACGTCCTGACTTTC
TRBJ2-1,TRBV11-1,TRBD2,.,CASSRGGSSYNEQFF,TGTGCCAGCAGCCGCGGGGGGAGCTCCTACAATGAGCAGTTCTTC